Relative to its sample, the clone carrying this TCR beta chain is medium-sized (0.01 to 0.1%). Here immunoSEQ multiplex PCR was the method, and the copy in TCRdb shows in-frame clones only, minus some. Of tens of thousands of clones listed, 85% to 90% were seen once; the top ten hold 15% to 20%. These data are taken from a study of blood T cell repertoires in COVID-19. Deletions cut 6 bases from V and 1 base from J, with 16 bases between. The CDR3 runs to 16 residues. Germline V gene data show CDR1 as MGHRA and CDR2 as YSYEKL. The sample comprised peripheral blood. The rearrangement links TRBV4-1 to TRBJ1-3, with a tentative D call TRBD1 (5 bases). This TCR came from a human donor in a cohort sampled during active COVID-19. Here the CDR3 reads CASRPYNRSSGNTIYF. The CDR3 region has the DNA TGCGCCAGCAGACCATATAACAGGTCTTCTGGAAACACCATATATTTT.